A selection of T cell receptor beta chains follows, all from one sample in a study of CD8+CD57+ T cells in acquired aplastic anemia. One entry per CDR3 protein, called by TCRdb with MiXCR from the reads. The repertoire holds roughly 130,000 distinct CDR3 sequences, 48% seen once, with roughly 2.7% in the top ten. The sequenced sample consisted of sorted CD4+, CD8+, or CD8+CD57+ T cells (not recorded which) from PBMCs. The receptors derive from a human donor in good health, serving as a control. Both conserved end residues are part of each CDR3. The D gene is left open where the match is weak. For some rows the clone size is stated as once, few or many, or as a class when expanded; others skip it.

clone size: .; J gene: TRBJ2-2; D gene: TRBD1; V gene: TRBV12-3/TRBV12-4; CDR3 protein: CASSLRDRGQTGELFF; CDR3 DNA: TGTGCCAGCAGTCTTCGGGACAGGGGGCAAACCGGGGAGCTGTTTTTT
clone size: many; J gene: TRBJ1-2; D gene: .; V gene: TRBV18; CDR3 protein: CASSPQDPGSAGGYTF; CDR3 DNA: TGTGCCAGCTCACCACAGGATCCAGGGTCAGCTGGTGGCTACACCTTC
clone size: few; J gene: TRBJ1-1; D gene: TRBD1; V gene: TRBV7-2; CDR3 protein: CASSLQGAHTEAFF; CDR3 DNA: TGTGCCAGCAGCTTGCAGGGGGCGCATACTGAAGCTTTCTTT
clone size: many; J gene: TRBJ1-2; D gene: TRBD1; V gene: TRBV7-2; CDR3 protein: CASSADGTGYGYTF; CDR3 DNA: TGTGCCAGCAGCGCCGACGGGACAGGGTATGGCTACACCTTC
clone size: few; J gene: TRBJ1-6; D gene: TRBD1; V gene: TRBV5-6; CDR3 protein: CASSLLQGAYNSPLHF; CDR3 DNA: TGTGCCAGCAGCTTATTGCAGGGGGCATATAATTCACCCCTCCACTTT
clone size: .; J gene: TRBJ1-1; D gene: .; V gene: TRBV29-1; CDR3 protein: CSVEERDGSKNTEAFF; CDR3 DNA: TGCAGCGTCGAAGAAAGGGACGGGAGCAAGAACACTGAAGCTTTCTTT
clone size: once; J gene: TRBJ1-1; D gene: .; V gene: TRBV5-5; CDR3 protein: CASSLVTRNTEAFF; CDR3 DNA: TGTGCCAGCAGCTTGGTGACAAGGAACACTGAAGCTTTCTTT
clone size: many; J gene: TRBJ2-7; D gene: .; V gene: TRBV20-1; CDR3 protein: CSAQDIHSSYEQYF; CDR3 DNA: TGCAGTGCTCAGGACATTCACAGCTCCTACGAGCAGTACTTC
clone size: few; J gene: TRBJ2-3; D gene: TRBD1; V gene: TRBV7-8; CDR3 protein: CASSSAGDRDTQYF; CDR3 DNA: TGTGCCAGCAGCTCGGCAGGGGACAGGGATACGCAGTATTTT
clone size: .; J gene: TRBJ1-4; D gene: .; V gene: TRBV25-1; CDR3 protein: CASSEVLEKLFF; CDR3 DNA: TGTGCCAGCAGTGAGGTCCTCGAAAAACTGTTTTTT
clone size: .; J gene: TRBJ1-5; D gene: .; V gene: TRBV5-1; CDR3 protein: CTRSPGQGSNQPQHF; CDR3 DNA: TGCACCCGCAGCCCCGGGCAGGGCAGCAATCAGCCCCAGCATTTT
clone size: .; J gene: TRBJ2-7; D gene: TRBD2; V gene: TRBV2; CDR3 protein: CASSPRGGYEQYF; CDR3 DNA: TGTGCCAGCAGTCCCCGGGGGGGCTACGAGCAGTACTTC
clone size: many; J gene: TRBJ1-6; D gene: .; V gene: TRBV7-2; CDR3 protein: CASTRPEGNSPLHF; CDR3 DNA: TGTGCCAGCACCCGACCGGAGGGGAATTCACCCCTCCACTTT
clone size: many; J gene: TRBJ2-3; D gene: TRBD2; V gene: TRBV9; CDR3 protein: CASSPTSGLSGSTDTQYF; CDR3 DNA: TGTGCCAGCAGCCCCACTAGCGGGTTATCCGGGAGCACAGATACGCAGTATTTT
clone size: .; J gene: TRBJ1-2; D gene: .; V gene: TRBV2; CDR3 protein: CASGTDFYGYTF; CDR3 DNA: TGTGCCAGCGGGACTGACTTCTATGGCTACACCTTC
clone size: few; J gene: TRBJ1-2; D gene: TRBD1; V gene: TRBV29-1; CDR3 protein: CSVPGQGYGYTF; CDR3 DNA: TGCAGCGTTCCGGGACAGGGCTATGGCTACACCTTC
clone size: many; J gene: TRBJ2-3; D gene: .; V gene: TRBV3-1; CDR3 protein: CASSIPTHGTDTQYF; CDR3 DNA: TGTGCCAGCAGCATACCCACACACGGGACAGATACGCAGTATTTT
clone size: few; J gene: TRBJ1-2; D gene: .; V gene: TRBV7-9; CDR3 protein: CASSSLTGAADGYTF; CDR3 DNA: TGTGCCAGCAGCTCATTGACGGGGGCTGCGGATGGCTACACCTTC
clone size: .; J gene: TRBJ2-1; D gene: TRBD2; V gene: TRBV4-2; CDR3 protein: CASSQELAGGLNEQFF; CDR3 DNA: TGTGCCAGCAGCCAAGAACTAGCGGGGGGGCTCAATGAGCAGTTCTTC
clone size: .; J gene: TRBJ2-7; D gene: .; V gene: TRBV14; CDR3 protein: CASSRHPGQYF; CDR3 DNA: TGTGCCAGCAGCCGCCACCCGGGACAGTACTTC
clone size: .; J gene: TRBJ2-3; D gene: .; V gene: TRBV10-3; CDR3 protein: CAIAVAYTDTQYF; CDR3 DNA: TGTGCCATCGCCGTCGCGTACACAGATACGCAGTATTTT
clone size: .; J gene: TRBJ2-7; D gene: TRBD2; V gene: TRBV29-1; CDR3 protein: CSVVLRGVYEQYF; CDR3 DNA: TGCAGCGTTGTATTGCGGGGGGTGTACGAGCAGTACTTC
clone size: .; J gene: TRBJ2-1; D gene: .; V gene: TRBV18; CDR3 protein: CASSPLVDEQFF; CDR3 DNA: TGTGCCAGCTCACCACTTGTGGATGAGCAGTTCTTC
clone size: .; J gene: TRBJ2-1; D gene: .; V gene: TRBV7-9; CDR3 protein: CASFRDTYNEQFF; CDR3 DNA: TGTGCCAGTTTCCGGGACACCTACAATGAGCAGTTCTTC
clone size: many; J gene: TRBJ1-1; D gene: TRBD1; V gene: TRBV3-1; CDR3 protein: CASSWGTGDTEAFF; CDR3 DNA: TGTGCCAGCAGCTGGGGGACAGGGGACACTGAAGCTTTCTTT
clone size: .; J gene: TRBJ2-5; D gene: TRBD2; V gene: TRBV7-6; CDR3 protein: CASSWDYKEKETQYF; CDR3 DNA: TGTGCCAGCAGTTGGGACTACAAAGAAAAAGAGACCCAGTACTTC
clone size: few; J gene: TRBJ2-7; D gene: .; V gene: TRBV7-2; CDR3 protein: CASSTAYEQYF; CDR3 DNA: TGTGCCAGCAGCACAGCCTACGAGCAGTACTTC
clone size: many; J gene: TRBJ2-1; D gene: .; V gene: TRBV12-3/TRBV12-4; CDR3 protein: CASSLSLIWSSAYGNEQFF; CDR3 DNA: TGTGCCAGCAGTTTATCCCTGATTTGGTCTAGCGCGTACGGAAATGAGCAGTTCTTC
clone size: many; J gene: TRBJ2-7; D gene: .; V gene: TRBV20-1; CDR3 protein: CSATGARGGYEQYF; CDR3 DNA: TGCAGTGCTACCGGAGCCAGGGGGGGTTACGAGCAGTACTTC
clone size: many; J gene: TRBJ1-4; D gene: TRBD1; V gene: TRBV6-5; CDR3 protein: CASSYTTGTNEKLFF; CDR3 DNA: TGTGCCAGCAGTTATACGACAGGGACTAATGAAAAACTGTTTTTT
clone size: once; J gene: TRBJ2-7; D gene: .; V gene: TRBV19; CDR3 protein: CASSIGPGYEQYF; CDR3 DNA: TGTGCCAGTAGTATAGGGCCAGGCTACGAGCAGTACTTC
clone size: .; J gene: TRBJ2-7; D gene: .; V gene: TRBV7-2; CDR3 protein: CASQRGLGEQYF; CDR3 DNA: TGTGCCAGTCAACGGGGACTCGGCGAGCAGTACTTC